The next 3 T cell receptor beta chains were all read from a single sample in a study of T cell changes during pregnancy in multiple sclerosis. The assay was immunoSEQ multiplex PCR, and TCRdb's table has in-frame clones only and misses some. The sample includes around 110,000 clones, roughly 92% of them seen just once. Source: peripheral blood, taken in the third trimester of pregnancy. Source of these receptors: a female donor in good health, enrolled as a control in a pregnancy study.

The chain recombines TRBV19 with TRBJ2-5; the match to TRBD2 covers 7 bases. Trimming took 5 bases from V and 1 from J; bases not matched to a gene: 4. This CDR3 is built from 14 residues. CDR1 is LNHDA and CDR2 is SQIVND in the germline V gene (reference sequence). The DNA for the CDR3 is TGTGCCAGTAGTTTTGGGGGGGGCCAAGAGACCCAGTACTTC. This codes for CASSFGGGQETQYF. The full variable domain, its missing parts supplied by reference TRBV19 and TRBJ2-5, is DGGITQSPKYLFRKEGQNVTLSCEQNLNHDAMYWYRQDPGQGLRLIYYSQIVNDFQKGDIAEGYSVSREKKESFPLTVTSAQKNPTAFYLCASSFGGGQETQYFGPGTRLLVL.

V and J are TRBV9 and TRBJ2-3, with 7 bases aligning to TRBD2. The germline V gene encodes CDR1 SGDLS and CDR2 YYNGEE. CDR3 length equals 12 residues. With 7 bases clipped from V and 6 bases from J, the junction kept 5 bases outside the gene matches. This chain's CDR3 is CASGRGTDTQYF. The CDR3 DNA follows: TGTGCCAGCGGGCGGGGGACGGATACGCAGTATTTT.

The genes are TRBV5-4 and TRBJ1-3; D gene ambiguous. The germline gives CDR1 SGHNT, CDR2 YYREEE (reference sequence). Trimming shortened V by 0 bases and J by 1 base, and 8 bases separated the two germline ends. The length of the CDR3 is 15 residues. For the CDR3, the DNA is TGTGCCAGCAGCTTGGATACGGGATCTGGAAACACCATATATTTT. Translation gives CASSLDTGSGNTIYF.